This T cell receptor beta chain emerged from a study of cytomegalovirus exposure and HLA in healthy donors. Study-wide results and limits: Within a later analysis, the majority of CMV-associated TCR beta chains appeared HLA-restricted. For most TCR beta V segments, an earlier analysis put the productive rate at about 90% or about 30% of the time. CMV serostatus was the only recorded immune exposure for donors.

The CDR3 runs to 19 residues. After removal of 5 bases from V and 4 bases from J, the junction contained 22 bases not matched to a gene. Looked up from germline, CDR1 is MNHEY and CDR2 is SMNVEV (reference sequence). The primer mix had 60 Vbeta and 13 Jbeta primers. Profiled with immunoSEQ multiplex PCR; TCRdb holds only in-frame clones, not every one. The sample yields 120,000 to 150,000 clones, over 60% seen once. Concerning this clone itself: The antigen is unknown.

Sequenced: PBMCs. The chain combines TRBV27 with TRBJ2-7; 8 nucleotides line up with TRBD1. The receptor comes from a woman aged 18-29 years in good health and CMV-seronegative. The CDR3: CASSMLGTGGKGLGYEQYF. CDR3 sequence (DNA): TGTGCCAGCAGTATGCTCGGGACAGGAGGTAAGGGTCTGGGTTACGAGCAGTACTTC.